This record looks at one T cell receptor beta chain sequence and its context. Its antigen remains unidentified. The data belong to a study of vaccination and CD4 T cells after COVID-19. Across the whole study: Convalescent patients gave post-COVID blood a median about 95 days post-diagnosis, range 35 to 161. Overlapping spike peptides served as the stimulus for the cells. These peptides came from SARS-CoV-2 and from the common cold coronaviruses HCoV-NL63, HCoV-OC43 and HCoV-229E.

Cultured CD4+ T cell DNA was sequenced using the Oncomine TCR Beta short-read assay. A single record per CDR3 protein comes from TCRdb applying MiXCR to the PCR reads. The sample contains just under 9,000 distinct CDR3 sequences, around three fifths of which appear only once. Sample treatment: approximately nine-day PBMC culture with coronavirus spike peptide pools or control peptides (ViraFEST assay). Germline V CDR1 and CDR2: MNHEY, SVGEGT. The CDR3 length is 15 residues. Between the trimmed V and J ends, which lost 2 bases and 3 bases, there was a span of 11 bases. This TCR came from a human donor who had recovered from COVID-19. The J gene is TRBJ2-1, the V gene TRBV6-2 or TRBV6-3; D gene unclear. Specimen: CD4+ T cells from blood, cultured in vitro. The CDR3 spells CASSYGLVVYNEQFF. The DNA for the CDR3 is TGTGCCAGCAGTTACGGGCTAGTCGTCTACAATGAGCAGTTCTTC.